This is a list of T cell receptor beta chains from one sample in a study of blood T cell repertoires in COVID-19. This table comes from immunoSEQ multiplex PCR, and its TCRdb copy is limited to in-frame clones, with some not included. Among approximately 230,000 clones listed, around 88% were seen once. Input material: PBMCs or T cells enriched from blood (not recorded which). All receptors derive from a woman in her twenties or thirties who had recovered from COVID-19. Both conserved end residues are part of each CDR3. Each record gives: clone size, J gene, V gene, D gene, CDR3 protein, CDR3 DNA. A D gene is named only where the DNA matches it firmly. Rows give clone size only sometimes, using once, few, many, or a class for an expanded clone.

.	TRBJ2-5	TRBV5-1	TRBD2	CASSPGLAGETQYF	TGCGCCAGCAGCCCGGGACTAGCGGGAGAGACCCAGTACTTC
.	TRBJ2-7	TRBV18	.	CASSPSSRQDGEQYF	TGTGCCAGCTCACCAAGTTCCCGACAGGATGGCGAGCAGTACTTC
.	TRBJ1-1	TRBV18	TRBD1	CASSPGLRGQANTEAFF	TGTGCCAGCTCACCCGGCCTCCGAGGACAGGCGAACACTGAAGCTTTCTTT
.	TRBJ1-2	TRBV13	.	CASRIGEGTGGYTF	TGTGCCAGCAGAATAGGGGAGGGGACTGGAGGCTACACCTTC
.	TRBJ2-2	TRBV7-9	.	CASSFFVQANTGELFF	TGTGCCAGCAGCTTTTTTGTACAGGCGAACACCGGGGAGCTGTTTTTT
.	TRBJ2-7	TRBV6-2/TRBV6-3	TRBD2	CASSPGLHYEQYF	TGTGCCAGCAGTCCGGGACTACATTACGAGCAGTACTTC
.	TRBJ2-3	TRBV5-4	.	CASSLSTFSTDTQYF	TGTGCCAGCAGCCTTAGTACCTTTAGCACAGATACGCAGTATTTT
.	TRBJ2-2	TRBV4-3	TRBD2	CASRLASSGTGELFF	TGCGCCAGCAGACTAGCGTCGAGCGGCACCGGGGAGCTGTTTTTT
.	TRBJ1-1	TRBV19	.	CASSSQLVTEAFF	TGTGCCAGTAGTTCTCAACTGGTCACTGAAGCTTTCTTT
.	TRBJ2-1	TRBV28	TRBD2	CASSFLAGGEFF	TGTGCCAGCAGTTTCCTAGCGGGAGGTGAGTTCTTC
.	TRBJ1-2	TRBV27	TRBD1	CASGGFGTGVNYGYTF	TGTGCCAGCGGAGGGTTTGGGACAGGGGTTAACTATGGCTACACCTTC
few	TRBJ1-2	TRBV4-2	TRBD1	CASSPRQGEPMGYTF	TGTGCCAGCAGCCCGAGACAGGGTGAACCTATGGGCTACACCTTC
.	TRBJ2-1	TRBV7-9	TRBD2	CASSLDGRGRSEQFF	TGTGCCAGCAGCTTGGACGGGAGGGGTAGAAGTGAGCAGTTCTTC
.	TRBJ2-2	TRBV9	TRBD2	CASNLAGTTGELFF	TGTGCCAGCAATCTAGCGGGAACAACCGGGGAGCTGTTTTTT
.	TRBJ2-7	TRBV6-5	TRBD2	CASSYSGGSPYEQYF	TGTGCCAGCAGTTACTCTGGCGGGAGTCCCTACGAGCAGTACTTC
.	TRBJ2-1	TRBV30	.	CAWSLSSGSLDEQFF	TGTGCCTGGAGTCTGTCCTCCGGGAGCCTCGATGAGCAGTTCTTC
once	TRBJ1-1	TRBV28	.	CASSFVIGGGTEAFF	TGTGCCAGCAGTTTTGTCATAGGGGGAGGGACTGAAGCTTTCTTT
.	TRBJ1-2	TRBV4-1	.	CASSQSVTVTYGYTF	TGCGCCAGCAGCCAGTCGGTTACCGTTACCTATGGCTACACCTTC
.	TRBJ2-2	TRBV5-4	.	CASSRDTGELFF	TGTGCCAGCTCAAGAGACACCGGGGAGCTGTTTTTT
.	TRBJ2-1	TRBV4-3	TRBD2	CASGSGLAHSEQFF	TGCGCCAGCGGATCGGGACTAGCCCATTCTGAGCAGTTCTTC
.	TRBJ2-2	TRBV27	.	CASSLSSAGELFF	TGTGCCAGCAGTTTATCGTCGGCCGGGGAGCTGTTTTTT
.	TRBJ1-1	TRBV20-1	TRBD1	CSASYRGNTEAFF	TGCAGTGCTAGTTACAGGGGGAACACTGAAGCTTTCTTT
.	TRBJ2-1	TRBV11-3	TRBD1	CASSRDSAYNEQFF	TGTGCCAGCAGCCGGGACAGTGCCTACAATGAGCAGTTCTTC
.	TRBJ1-2	TRBV30	.	CAWKDRLYGYTF	TGTGCCTGGAAGGACAGACTATATGGCTACACCTTC
.	TRBJ1-2	TRBV27	.	CASSFRGGDYGYTF	TGTGCCAGCAGTTTCCGTGGCGGAGACTATGGCTACACCTTC
.	TRBJ1-4	TRBV14	TRBD1	CASSVPQGANEKLFF	TGTGCCAGCAGCGTACCACAGGGGGCGAATGAAAAACTGTTTTTT
.	TRBJ2-7	TRBV4-1	TRBD2	CASSQADHEREYEQYF	TGCGCCAGCAGCCAAGCAGATCATGAGCGGGAGTACGAGCAGTACTTC
.	TRBJ2-5	TRBV19	.	CASSMSNWETQYF	TGTGCCAGTAGTATGTCTAACTGGGAGACCCAGTACTTC
.	TRBJ1-1	TRBV19	.	CASGDVRGWSSTEAFF	TGTGCCAGTGGGGATGTCAGGGGTTGGTCGAGCACTGAAGCTTTCTTT
.	TRBJ2-5	TRBV20-1	.	CSAEYQETQYF	TGCAGTGCAGAGTACCAAGAGACCCAGTACTTC
once	TRBJ2-7	TRBV4-2	TRBD2	CASSPLAGAKSRYEQYF	TGTGCCAGCAGCCCCTTAGCGGGAGCCAAATCTCGCTACGAGCAGTACTTC